This TCR beta chain was identified during a study of T cells after yellow fever vaccination. This clonotype was seen a few times. TCRdb called the 5' RACE reads again in MiXCR, with one record for every CDR3 protein. The profile shows 300,000 or so distinct CDR3 sequences, 6.8% of them singletons. Germline V gives CDR1 SGHRS, CDR2 YFSETQ. The CDR3 spans 13 residues. Trimming took 0 bases from V and 10 from J, leaving 13 bases between them. The sample here was PBMCs, taken approximately 40 days after the first yellow fever vaccination. The origin of this receptor is a man aged 18 to 35 who received the YFV17D yellow fever vaccine. The chain carries TRBV5-1 and TRBJ1-2; D possibly corresponds to TRBD1 (6 bases). Here the CDR3 DNA reads TGCGCCAGCAGCTTGGTAGGGGGAGAGGTCTACACCTTC. This encodes CASSLVGGEVYTF. Full variable domain (missing parts from reference TRBV5-1 and TRBJ1-2): KAGVTQTPRYLIKTRGQQVTLSCSPISGHRSVSWYQQTPGQGLQFLFEYFSETQRNKGNFPGRFSGRQFSNSRSEMNVSTLELGDSALYLCASSLVGGEVYTFGSGTRLTVV.